One sample yielded the 15 T cell receptor beta chains listed below, sequenced in a study of blood T cell repertoires in COVID-19. Sequencing was performed with immunoSEQ multiplex PCR; in TCRdb, only in-frame clones are kept and a portion is missing. The repertoire holds under 200,000 clones, with 84% as singletons. What was sequenced was peripheral blood. Source of these receptors: a man between 65 and 85 years old with active or convalescent COVID-19.

Here the CDR3 DNA reads TGTGCCAGCAGCGTAGCTACGGGGGGTACGCAGTATTTT. Residues: CASSVATGGTQYF. This rearrangement joins TRBV9 to TRBJ2-3; TRBD2 aligns across 7 bases. The V and J ends lost 0 bases and 8 bases, in that order; junction bases with no gene match: 3. CDR3 length: 13 residues. Germline assignment: CDR1 SGDLS and CDR2 YYNGEE.

V and J are TRBV10-3 and TRBJ2-7; weak D call: TRBD1 (6 bases). The germline V and J ends were trimmed by 6 bases and 4 bases, with 22 bases remaining between them. This CDR3 is built from 16 residues. CDR1 and CDR2 from the germline V gene are ENHRY and SYGVKD. CDR3 residues: CAIRSTDGQTAYEQYF. The CDR3 DNA is TGTGCCATCAGAAGTACCGACGGACAGACGGCTTACGAGCAGTACTTC.

The chain joins TRBV5-1 to TRBJ1-4; weak D call: TRBD1 (5 bases). Deletions cut 0 bases from V and 2 bases from J, with 5 bases between. The CDR3 is 14 amino acids. Germline V lookup: CDR1 SGHRS, CDR2 YFSETQ. The DNA of the CDR3 is TGCGCCAGCAGCTTGGCAGGGACTAATGAAAAACTGTTTTTT. Amino acid sequence: CASSLAGTNEKLFF.

This rearrangement joins TRBV28 to TRBJ1-2, with 8 bases matching TRBD1. With 5 bases clipped from V and 5 bases from J, the junction kept 10 bases outside the gene matches. Germline V gene lookup returns CDR1 MDHEN and CDR2 SYDVKM. CDR3 length equals 15 residues. CDR3 sequence reads: CASSLIGTGVYGYTF. In DNA, the CDR3 is TGTGCCAGCAGTCTAATAGGGACAGGAGTATATGGCTACACCTTC.

The count of this clone is one. The rearrangement uses TRBV28 and TRBJ2-7; possible D gene TRBD1, 6 bases. This CDR3 is 13 amino acids long. CDR1 is MDHEN, CDR2 SYDVKM, per germline. V lost 5 bases, J lost 1 base, and 9 bases lay in between. The CDR3 DNA follows: TGTGCCAGCAGTAGGGACACTTCCTACGAGCAGTACTTC. This translates into CASSRDTSYEQYF.

The chain combines TRBV10-3 with TRBJ2-2; possible D gene TRBD1, 6 bases. V gave up 6 bases and J gave up 2 bases, with 16 bases separating them. The CDR3 totals 16 residues. Germline assignment: CDR1 ENHRY and CDR2 SYGVKD. CDR3 protein: CAISATGTRNTGELFF. DNA for the CDR3: TGTGCCATCAGCGCTACCGGGACACGCAACACCGGGGAGCTGTTTTTT.

This chain joins TRBV5-1 and TRBJ2-3; tentatively, D is TRBD2 (5 bases). The CDR3 length is 15 residues. CDR1 SGHRS and CDR2 YFSETQ come from the germline V gene. Deletions cut 0 bases from V and 4 bases from J, with 12 bases between. The DNA for the CDR3 is TGCGCCAGCAGCTTGGGAGGGAGTACCCCAGATACGCAGTATTTT. This gives the protein CASSLGGSTPDTQYF.

The rearrangement links TRBV7-2 to TRBJ2-7; TRBD1 matches 9 bases. The CDR3 spans 15 residues. The J segment lost 3 bases and the V segment lost 5 bases, leaving 8 bases of the junction unmatched. Germline loops: CDR1 SGHTA, CDR2 FQGNSA. The CDR3 is CASSTSGQGVYEQYF. CDR3 coding DNA: TGTGCCAGCAGCACCTCGGGACAGGGCGTCTACGAGCAGTACTTC.

This clone showed up just a few times. The rearrangement links TRBV5-4 to TRBJ2-1, with 8 bases identical to TRBD1. Germline CDR1 reads SGHNT; CDR2 reads YYREEE (reference sequence). Trimming cost V 0 bases and J 8 bases; bases outside gene matches: 7. CDR3 length equals 15 residues. CDR3 sequence reads: CASSLDSGGLYEQFF. The CDR3 coding sequence is TGTGCCAGCAGCTTGGATTCAGGGGGCCTGTATGAGCAGTTCTTC. The full variable domain, with the rest looked up from reference TRBV5-4 and TRBJ2-1, is ETGVTQSPTHLIKTRGQQVTLRCSSQSGHNTVSWYQQALGQGPQFIFQYYREEENGRGNFPPRFSGLQFPNYSSELNVNALELDDSALYLCASSLDSGGLYEQFFGPGTRLTVL.

The V and J genes are TRBV24-1 and TRBJ2-1; 9 bases are shared with TRBD1. The CDR3 has 16 amino acids. Germline V lookup: CDR1 KGHDR, CDR2 SFDVKD. Unmatched junction bases numbered 11, after V lost 2 bases and J lost 10 bases. The CDR3 here is CATSDSGTGSYGEQFF. In nucleotides, the CDR3 is TGTGCCACCAGTGATTCCGGGACAGGGAGTTATGGAGAGCAGTTCTTC.

This rearrangement joins TRBV4-1 to TRBJ1-4; D uncertain. V lost 2 bases and J lost 7, with 17 bases in between. CDR3 length: 16 amino acids. Germline CDR1 reads MGHRA; CDR2 reads YSYEKL. The CDR3 loop is CASSQLTRAYGEKLFF. CDR3 in DNA: TGCGCCAGCAGCCAACTAACCCGTGCGTACGGTGAAAAACTGTTTTTT.

V gene TRBV7-3 combines with J gene TRBJ2-7; 13 bases fit TRBD2. The trim removed 4 bases at V and 6 bases at J, leaving 6 bases unmatched. The CDR3 extends over 15 amino acids. The germline CDR1 and CDR2 sequences are SGHTA and FQGTGA. The CDR3 DNA is TGTGCCAGCAGCTCAGGGACTAGCGGGATCTCCGAGCAGTACTTC. The encoded protein is CASSSGTSGISEQYF.

The chain is built from TRBV7-2 and TRBJ2-3; TRBD2 agrees at 12 bases. The CDR3 length is 16 residues. Germline V gives CDR1 SGHTA, CDR2 FQGNSA. The V segment lost 5 bases and the J segment 1 base; nucleotides outside the gene matches: 4. CDR3 sequence (DNA): TGTGCCAGCAGCCCCCGGACTAGCGGGGGCACAGATACGCAGTATTTT. Its translation: CASSPRTSGGTDTQYF.

The V gene is TRBV2, the J gene TRBJ2-6; 8 nucleotides agree with TRBD1. V shed 10 bases and J 6 bases; nucleotides not matched to a gene: 5. The germline V gene has CDR1 SNHLY and CDR2 FYNNEI. CDR3 length: 13 amino acids. This chain's CDR3 is CATTGGAANVLTF. The CDR3 bases are TGTGCCACTACAGGGGGTGCGGCCAACGTCCTGACTTTC.

The table lists this clone with a few counts. The chain is built from TRBV7-8 and TRBJ1-2; D might be TRBD1 (5 bases). The germline V gene encodes CDR1 SGHVS and CDR2 FQNEAQ. The CDR3 is 17 residues long. Trimming left V 7 bases short and J 3 bases short, with 24 bases between. The CDR3 sequence: CASTFLELGVRDYGYTF. For the CDR3, the DNA is TGTGCCAGCACCTTCTTGGAACTCGGAGTCAGGGACTATGGCTACACCTTC.